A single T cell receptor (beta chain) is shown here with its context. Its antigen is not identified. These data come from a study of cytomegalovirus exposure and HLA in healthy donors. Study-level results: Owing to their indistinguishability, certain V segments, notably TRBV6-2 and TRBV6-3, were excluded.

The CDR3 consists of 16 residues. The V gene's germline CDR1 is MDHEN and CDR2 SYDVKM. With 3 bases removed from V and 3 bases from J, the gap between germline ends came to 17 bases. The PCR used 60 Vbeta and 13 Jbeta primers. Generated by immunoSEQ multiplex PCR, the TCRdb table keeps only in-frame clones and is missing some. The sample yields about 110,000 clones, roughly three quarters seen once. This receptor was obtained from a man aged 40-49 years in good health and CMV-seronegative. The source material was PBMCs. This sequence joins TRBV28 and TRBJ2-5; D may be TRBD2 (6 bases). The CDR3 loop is CASSFGRGAQKETQYF. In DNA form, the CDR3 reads TGTGCCAGCAGTTTCGGGCGGGGAGCCCAAAAAGAGACCCAGTACTTC.